The 4 T cell receptor beta chains below were found in one sample sequenced in a study of blood T cell repertoires in COVID-19. The table came from immunoSEQ multiplex PCR; TCRdb's copy has only in-frame clones and leaves some out. Found here are 80,000 to 95,000 clones, approximately 91% of them singletons; the top ten hold 3% to 4%. Sequenced: peripheral blood. The receptor source for this set is a woman in her seventies with acute or convalescent COVID-19.

The V and J genes are TRBV5-4 and TRBJ2-1; D gene ambiguous. The CDR3 length is 15 residues. The V and J ends lost 6 bases and 3 bases respectively, with 16 bases between them. From germline, CDR1 is SGHNT and CDR2 YYREEE (reference sequence). Here the CDR3 reads CASTPNMIDYNEQFF. The CDR3 region has the DNA TGTGCCAGCACCCCGAATATGATAGACTACAATGAGCAGTTCTTC.

The chain links TRBV7-9 to TRBJ1-3, with unresolved D. V was pared by 6 bases and J by 0 bases, with 15 bases between. CDR3 size: 16 residues. Germline values: CDR1 SEHNR, CDR2 FQNEAQ (reference sequence). Here the CDR3 reads CASSRAVTSSGNTIYF. CDR3 in DNA: TGTGCCAGCAGTCGGGCCGTTACTAGCTCTGGAAACACCATATATTTT.

A remark on this clone: Other DNA sequences of this sample code for an identical CDR3. The chain joins TRBV28 to TRBJ1-1, with 8 bases fitting TRBD1. From germline, CDR1 is MDHEN and CDR2 SYDVKM. Trimming cost V 1 base and J 5 bases; bases outside gene matches: 6. The length of the CDR3 is 15 residues. CDR3 amino acids: CASSLSRQGRTEAFF. DNA for the CDR3: TGTGCCAGCAGTTTATCCCGACAGGGGCGGACTGAAGCTTTCTTT.

The V call is TRBV6-1, the J call TRBJ2-2; 7 positions match TRBD2. Germline CDR1 and CDR2: MNHNS and SASEGT. The CDR3 covers 17 residues. V trimming: 0 bases; J trimming: 7 bases; junction bases outside the gene matches: 11. CDR3 bases: TGTGCCAGCAGTGAAGCGGCGGGAGTTGGATCGGGCGGGGAGCTGTTTTTT. Its translation: CASSEAAGVGSGGELFF.